This TCR beta chain emerged from a study of identical twins. Study-level points and caveats: In cord blood, abundant beta clonotypes had fewer insertions; memory showed no trend.

A universal primer site came from template switching; cDNA carried unique molecular identifiers. Each CDR3 protein gets one entry after TCRdb re-called the 5' RACE reads with MiXCR. The sample consists of fewer than 250,000 distinct CDR3 sequences, approximately 7.3% of them appearing once. As concerns this clonotype: Its antigen is as yet unknown.

These records were also assigned to another study, of yellow fever vaccine responses in identical twins.

This sequence originates from a woman younger than 30 in good health. Sequenced: CD8+ T cells sorted from blood.

DNA of the CDR3: TGTGCCACCAGCAGAGATTTAGCGGGGGATAGGGCAGATACGCAGTATTTT. This codes for CATSRDLAGDRADTQYF. The chain joins TRBV15 to TRBJ2-3, with 9 bases that match TRBD2. V dropped 0 bases and J dropped 4; count of bases not matched to a gene: 8. The CDR3 has 17 residues. Germline V CDR1 and CDR2: LNHNV, YYDKDF (reference sequence).